This record concerns one T cell receptor beta chain sequence. This sample was included in a study of blood T cell repertoires in COVID-19. Study in general: The study drew acute and convalescent COVID-19 samples from the United States, Italy and Spain. The analysed material was cDNA or gDNA that came from T cells, B-cell-depleted T cells, or PBMCs.

Data came from immunoSEQ multiplex PCR; TCRdb stores just in-frame clones and leaves some out. The repertoire holds around 190,000 clones, with 88% as singletons. Trimming left V 5 bases short and J 0 bases short, with 9 bases between. Germline lookup yields CDR1 SGHRS and CDR2 YFSETQ. The CDR3 covers 15 residues. V gene TRBV5-1 combines with J gene TRBJ2-6; no clear D. Material: peripheral blood. This receptor was identified in a young man with acute or convalescent COVID-19. CDR3 nucleotides: TGCGCCAGCAGGGTGCGGCCCTCTGGGGCCAACGTCCTGACTTTC. It codes for CASRVRPSGANVLTF.